This T cell receptor (beta chain) emerged from a study of long-term antiretroviral therapy in people with HIV. A minimum of one pre-ART and two post-ART PBMC samples existed for each donor. The CDR3 is 12 residues long. CDR1 is MNHEY, CDR2 SMNVEV, per germline (reference sequence). V lost 7 bases and J lost 6, with 13 bases in between. They ran version v3.0 of the immunoSEQ assay at survey level. Here immunoSEQ multiplex PCR was the method, and the copy in TCRdb shows in-frame clones only, minus some. The sample lists roughly 28,000 clones; approximately 80% were seen once. On this clone itself: As yet, its antigen is unknown.

The study, taken as a whole, reports: Controls exceeded HIV repertoires in CDR3 length range. Clones that expanded before ART (that is, prior to treatment) dominated the repertoire at all time points.

V and J are TRBV27 and TRBJ2-7; D assignment may be TRBD1 or TRBD2 (5 bases each). This clonotype was obtained from a man in his forties with HIV. Specimen: unsorted PBMCs, collected 3 years after starting antiretroviral therapy. DNA of the CDR3: TGTGCCAGCACCGGTGGGGGTCCCGAGCAGTACTTC. It specifies CASTGGGPEQYF.